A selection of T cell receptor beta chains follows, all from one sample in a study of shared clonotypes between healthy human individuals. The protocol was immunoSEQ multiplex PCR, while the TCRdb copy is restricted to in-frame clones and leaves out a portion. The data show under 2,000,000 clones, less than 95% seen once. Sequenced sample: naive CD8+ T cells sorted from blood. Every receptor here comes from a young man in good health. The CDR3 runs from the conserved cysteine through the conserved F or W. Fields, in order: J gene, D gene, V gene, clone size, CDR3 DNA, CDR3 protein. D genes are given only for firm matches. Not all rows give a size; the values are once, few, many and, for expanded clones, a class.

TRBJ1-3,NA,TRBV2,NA,TGTGCCAGCGCGGGCACGACCTCTGGAAACACCATATATTTT,CASAGTTSGNTIYF
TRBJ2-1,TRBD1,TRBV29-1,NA,TGCAGCGTTGAAGACCAACAGACAGGGTCCGGGTCCTACAATGAGCAGTTCTTC,CSVEDQQTGSGSYNEQFF
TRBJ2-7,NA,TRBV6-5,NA,TGTGCCAGCACCGACGACAGCTACGAGCAGTACTTC,CASTDDSYEQYF
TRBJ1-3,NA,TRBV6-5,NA,TGTGCCAGCAGTTCACAGGGCTACGGAAACACCATATATTTT,CASSSQGYGNTIYF
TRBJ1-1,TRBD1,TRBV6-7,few,TGTGCCAGCAGTTGGACAGGCACTGAAGCTTTCTTT,CASSWTGTEAFF
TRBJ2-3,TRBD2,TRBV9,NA,TGTGCCAGCAGCCCTATGGGGGGGAGCGGGGTAGATACGCAGTATTTT,CASSPMGGSGVDTQYF
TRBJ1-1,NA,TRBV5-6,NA,TGTGCCAGCAGCATACACCCAGGGAACACTGAAGCTTTCTTT,CASSIHPGNTEAFF
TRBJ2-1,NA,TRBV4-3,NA,TGCGCCAGCAGCCTGAAAACAGGTCCCCGCAACAATGAGCAGTTCTTC,CASSLKTGPRNNEQFF
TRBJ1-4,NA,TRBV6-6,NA,TGTGCCAGCAGTTACTCAGAGGGAACTAATGAAAAACTGTTTTTT,CASSYSEGTNEKLFF
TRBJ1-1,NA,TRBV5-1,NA,TGCGCCAGCAGCTTGCTCGGGACATTCGTTATGAACACTGAAGCTTTCTTT,CASSLLGTFVMNTEAFF
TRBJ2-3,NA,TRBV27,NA,TGTGCCAGCAGGGGGACGGTCGATACGCAGTATTTT,CASRGTVDTQYF
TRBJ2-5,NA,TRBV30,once,TGTGCCTGGAGTGTACTAGGGGGTGCCGAGACCCAGTACTTC,CAWSVLGGAETQYF
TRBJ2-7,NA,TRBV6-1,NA,TGTGCCAGCAGTGACCCAGGGGAGGGGGGCGGCTACGAGCAGTACTTC,CASSDPGEGGGYEQYF
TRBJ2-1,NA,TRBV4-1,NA,TGCGCCAGCAGCCAAGATGCCCCCCAGGGAAATGAGCAGTTCTTC,CASSQDAPQGNEQFF
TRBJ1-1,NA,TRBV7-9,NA,TGTGCCAGCAGCTTAGCAGGAGGGAGAGCTTTCTTT,CASSLAGGRAFF
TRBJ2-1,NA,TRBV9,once,TGTGCCAGCAGCGAGCAGGATGAGCAGTTCTTC,CASSEQDEQFF
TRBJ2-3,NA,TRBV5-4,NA,TGTGCCAGCAGCTTACACTCCCCTTTTAGCACAGATACGCAGTATTTT,CASSLHSPFSTDTQYF
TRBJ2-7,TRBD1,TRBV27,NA,TGTGCCAGCAGTATGGGACAGGGTACCGAGCAGTACTTC,CASSMGQGTEQYF
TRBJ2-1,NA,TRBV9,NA,TGTGCCAGCAGCGTAGCAGATGATAGCGGATACAATGAGCAGTTCTTC,CASSVADDSGYNEQFF
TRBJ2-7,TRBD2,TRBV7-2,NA,TGTGCCAGCAGCCAAGAAATGGTCCAGCGGGAGGGAATCCACGAGCAGTACTTC,CASSQEMVQREGIHEQYF
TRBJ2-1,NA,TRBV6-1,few,TGTGCCAGCAGTGAAGTAGGGCTAGCGAGCGATGAGCAGTTCTTC,CASSEVGLASDEQFF
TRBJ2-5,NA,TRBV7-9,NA,TGTGCCAGCAGCTTAGGAGGGGATGGTGGGACCCAGTACTTC,CASSLGGDGGTQYF
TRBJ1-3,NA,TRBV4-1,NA,TGCGCCAGCAGCCAAGATCCCTCCGGGGCCATATATTTT,CASSQDPSGAIYF
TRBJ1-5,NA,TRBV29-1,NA,TGCAGCGTTGGCCGAGGTCTCAATCAGCCCCAGCATTTT,CSVGRGLNQPQHF
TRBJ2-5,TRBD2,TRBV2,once,TGTGCCAGCAGTGAAAGTTTGGCCAGCGGGAAAGAGACCCAGTACTTC,CASSESLASGKETQYF
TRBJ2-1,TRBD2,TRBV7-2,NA,TGTGCCAGCAGCCCACTAGCGGGATCCGAAGATGAGCAGTTCTTC,CASSPLAGSEDEQFF
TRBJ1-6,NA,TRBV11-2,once,TGTGCCAGCAGCTTAGTTTCAGGGAGGAATAATTCACCCCTCCACTTT,CASSLVSGRNNSPLHF
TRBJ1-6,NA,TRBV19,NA,TGTGCCAGTACCATACAGGGAAGCTCCTATAATTCACCCCTCCACTTT,CASTIQGSSYNSPLHF
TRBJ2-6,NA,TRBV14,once,TGTGTATCGAGCTTCTCTGGGGCCAACGTCCTGACTTTC,CVSSFSGANVLTF
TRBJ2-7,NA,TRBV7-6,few,TGTGCCAGCAGCTTAGGTGGGGACTCGACCTACGAGCAGTACTTC,CASSLGGDSTYEQYF
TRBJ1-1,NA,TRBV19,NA,TGTGCCAGTTCATCGGACACTGAAGCTTTCTTT,CASSSDTEAFF
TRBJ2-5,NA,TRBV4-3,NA,TGCGCCAGCAGCCAAGATGGAGGGGATCGAGAGACCCAGTACTTC,CASSQDGGDRETQYF
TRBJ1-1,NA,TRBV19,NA,TGTGCCAGTAGTTTTAGTCCGGGTAACACTGAAGCTTTCTTT,CASSFSPGNTEAFF
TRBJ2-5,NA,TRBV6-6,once,TGTGCCAGCAGTTACTCGGTCACCCAAGAGACCCAGTACTTC,CASSYSVTQETQYF
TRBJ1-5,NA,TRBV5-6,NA,TGTGCCAGCAGCTTCTCAACAGGGAATCAGCCCCAGCATTTT,CASSFSTGNQPQHF
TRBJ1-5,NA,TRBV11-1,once,TGTGCCACCACCCGTAGTAATCAGCCCCAGCATTTT,CATTRSNQPQHF
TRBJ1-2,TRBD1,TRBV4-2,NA,TGTGCCAGCAGCCAAGACAGGGGGGCTAACTATGGCTACACCTTC,CASSQDRGANYGYTF
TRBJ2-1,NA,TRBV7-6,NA,TGTGCCAGCAGCTTATGGCTAGCGGGACAGGATGAGCAGTTCTTC,CASSLWLAGQDEQFF
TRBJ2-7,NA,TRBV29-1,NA,TGCAGCGTGACTTCGGGAGACAACTACGAGCAGTACTTC,CSVTSGDNYEQYF
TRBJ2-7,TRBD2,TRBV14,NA,TGTGCCAGCAGCCATGGTAGGCAGGGAGGGAACGAGCAGTACTTC,CASSHGRQGGNEQYF
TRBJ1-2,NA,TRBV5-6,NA,TGTGCCAGCAGCTTGGACCCCTATGGCTACACCTTC,CASSLDPYGYTF
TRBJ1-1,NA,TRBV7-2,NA,TGTGCCAGCAGCTTAGGAGGTTTGATGAACACTGAAGCTTTCTTT,CASSLGGLMNTEAFF
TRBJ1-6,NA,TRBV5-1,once,TGCGCCAGCAGCTTGGGAGACACCTATTCACCCCTCCACTTT,CASSLGDTYSPLHF
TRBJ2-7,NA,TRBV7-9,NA,TGTGCCAGCAGCCTGGACAGCCCAGAGCAGTACTTC,CASSLDSPEQYF
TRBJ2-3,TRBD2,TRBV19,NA,TGTGCCAGTTCCCCCGCCGGGACTAGCGAGGGGGGTACCGCCTCTAGCACAGATACGCAGTATTTT,CASSPAGTSEGGTASSTDTQYF
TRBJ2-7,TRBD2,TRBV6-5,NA,TGTGCCAGCAGTCTTAGCGGGGGGGCCTACGAGCAGTACTTC,CASSLSGGAYEQYF
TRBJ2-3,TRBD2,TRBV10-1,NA,TGCGCCAGCAGTGAAGATAGCGGGAGGACCACAGATACGCAGTATTTT,CASSEDSGRTTDTQYF
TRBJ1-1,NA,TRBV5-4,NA,TGTGCCAGCAGGTTTGGCGGGGGTGACACTGAAGCTTTCTTT,CASRFGGGDTEAFF
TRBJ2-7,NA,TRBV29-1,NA,TGCAGCGTTGTCACCGGCAGAACCTACGAGCAGTACTTC,CSVVTGRTYEQYF